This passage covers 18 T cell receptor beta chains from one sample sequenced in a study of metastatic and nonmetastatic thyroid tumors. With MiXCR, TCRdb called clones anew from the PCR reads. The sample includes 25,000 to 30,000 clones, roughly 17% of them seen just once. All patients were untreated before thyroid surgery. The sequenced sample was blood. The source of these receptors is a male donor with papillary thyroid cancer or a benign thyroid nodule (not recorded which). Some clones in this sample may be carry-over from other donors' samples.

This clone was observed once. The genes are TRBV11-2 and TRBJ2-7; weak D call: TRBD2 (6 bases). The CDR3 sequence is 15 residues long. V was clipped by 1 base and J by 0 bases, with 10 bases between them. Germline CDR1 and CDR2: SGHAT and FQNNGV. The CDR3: CASSLAGSGSYEQYF. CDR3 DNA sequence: TGTGCCAGCAGCTTAGCCGGTAGCGGCTCCTACGAGCAGTACTTC.

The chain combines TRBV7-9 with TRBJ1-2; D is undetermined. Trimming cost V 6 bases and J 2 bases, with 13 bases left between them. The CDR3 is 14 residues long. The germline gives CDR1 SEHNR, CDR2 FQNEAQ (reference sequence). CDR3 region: CASSARGGNYGYTF. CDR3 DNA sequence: TGTGCCAGCAGTGCCCGGGGAGGCAACTATGGCTACACCTTC. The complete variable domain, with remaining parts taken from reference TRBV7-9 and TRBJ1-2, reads DTGVSQNPRHKITKRGQNVTFRCDPISEHNRLYWYRQTLGQGPEFLTYFQNEAQLEKSRLLSDRFSAERPKGSFSTLEIQRTEQGDSAMYLCASSARGGNYGYTFGSGTRLTVV.

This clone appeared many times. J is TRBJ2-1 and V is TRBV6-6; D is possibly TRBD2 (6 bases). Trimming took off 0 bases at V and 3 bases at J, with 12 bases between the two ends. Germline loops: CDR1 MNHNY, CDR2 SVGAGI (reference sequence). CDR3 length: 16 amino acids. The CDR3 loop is CASSYSSGPYYNEQFF. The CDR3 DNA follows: TGTGCCAGCAGTTACTCTAGCGGACCCTACTACAATGAGCAGTTCTTC.

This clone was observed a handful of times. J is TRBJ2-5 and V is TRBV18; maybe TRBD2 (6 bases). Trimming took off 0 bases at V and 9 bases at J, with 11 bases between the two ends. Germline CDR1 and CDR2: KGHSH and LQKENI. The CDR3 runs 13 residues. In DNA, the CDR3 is TGTGCCAGCTCACCACCGGCCAGGGAGGCCCAGTACTTC. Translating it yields CASSPPAREAQYF.

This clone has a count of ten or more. The CDR3 bases are TGTGCCAGCAGCACGGCCCGGGCCGACAATGAGCAGTTCTTC. Its translation: CASSTARADNEQFF. V is TRBV12-3 or TRBV12-4 and J is TRBJ2-1; D gene unclear. This CDR3 contains 14 residues. V was shortened by 6 bases and J by 5 bases, with 14 bases between the two germline ends.

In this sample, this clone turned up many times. The CDR3 DNA sequence: TGTGCCAGCAGCCAAGACGGGAACCACAATCAGCCCCAGCATTTT. Translation gives CASSQDGNHNQPQHF. The chain combines TRBV7-2 with TRBJ1-5, with unresolved D. V lost 5 bases and J lost 3, with 14 bases in between. The CDR3 length is 15 residues. Germline CDR1 reads SGHTA; CDR2 reads FQGNSA. Looking up the rest from reference TRBV7-2 and TRBJ1-5 gives the full variable domain: GAGVSQSPSNKVTEKGKDVELRCDPISGHTALYWYRQSLGQGLEFLIYFQGNSAPDKSGLPSDRFSAERTGGSVSTLTIQRTQQEDSAVYLCASSQDGNHNQPQHFGDGTRLSIL.

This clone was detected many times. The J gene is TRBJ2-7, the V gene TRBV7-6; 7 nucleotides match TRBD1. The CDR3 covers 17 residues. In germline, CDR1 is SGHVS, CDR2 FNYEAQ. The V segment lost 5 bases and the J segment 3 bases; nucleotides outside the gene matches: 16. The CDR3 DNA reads TGTGCCAGCAGCCCAAGCCCCGCCCCGGGACAGCACTACGAGCAGTACTTC. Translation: CASSPSPAPGQHYEQYF.

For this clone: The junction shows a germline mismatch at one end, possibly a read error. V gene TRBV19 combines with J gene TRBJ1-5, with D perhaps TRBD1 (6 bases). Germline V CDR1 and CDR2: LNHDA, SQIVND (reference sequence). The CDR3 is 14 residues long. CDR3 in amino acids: CAGSIAQGTGPQHF. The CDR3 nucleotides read TGTGCCGGTAGTATAGCTCAGGGGACTGGTCCCCAGCATTTT.

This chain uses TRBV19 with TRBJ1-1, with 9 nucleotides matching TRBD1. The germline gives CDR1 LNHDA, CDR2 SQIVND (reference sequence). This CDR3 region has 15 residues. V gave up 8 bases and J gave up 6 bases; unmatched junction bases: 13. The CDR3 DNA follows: TGTGCCAGTGAAGTAAGGGACAGGGAGGTCTCTGAAGCTTTCTTT. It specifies CASEVRDREVSEAFF.

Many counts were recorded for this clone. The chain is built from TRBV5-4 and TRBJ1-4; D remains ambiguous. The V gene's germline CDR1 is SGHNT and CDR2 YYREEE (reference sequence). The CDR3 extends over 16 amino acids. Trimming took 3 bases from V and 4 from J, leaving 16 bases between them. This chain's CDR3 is CASSSYSTGYNEKLFF. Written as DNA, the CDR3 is TGTGCCAGCAGCTCGTATTCGACGGGCTATAATGAAAAACTGTTTTTT.

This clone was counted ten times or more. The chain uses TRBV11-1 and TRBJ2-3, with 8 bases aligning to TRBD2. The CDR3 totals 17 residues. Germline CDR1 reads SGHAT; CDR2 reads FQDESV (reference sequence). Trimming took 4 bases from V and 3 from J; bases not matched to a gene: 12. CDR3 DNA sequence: TGTGCCAGCAGCTCCCCTCGGGGGCGGGAGGTGACAGATACGCAGTATTTT. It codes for CASSSPRGREVTDTQYF.

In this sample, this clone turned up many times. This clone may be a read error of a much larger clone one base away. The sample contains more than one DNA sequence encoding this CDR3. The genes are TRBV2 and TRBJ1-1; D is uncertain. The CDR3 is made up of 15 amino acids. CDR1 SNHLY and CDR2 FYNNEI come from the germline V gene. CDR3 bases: TGCGCCAGCAGTCCCCGCATGGCAGCGAACACTGAAGCTTTCTTT. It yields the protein CASSPRMAANTEAFF.

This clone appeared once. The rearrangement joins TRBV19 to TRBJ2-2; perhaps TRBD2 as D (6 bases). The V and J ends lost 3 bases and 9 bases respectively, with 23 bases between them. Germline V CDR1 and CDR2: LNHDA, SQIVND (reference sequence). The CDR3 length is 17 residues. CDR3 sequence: CASSISAGRRVPWELFF. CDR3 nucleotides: TGTGCCAGTAGTATTAGCGCGGGTCGGAGGGTCCCCTGGGAGCTGTTTTTT. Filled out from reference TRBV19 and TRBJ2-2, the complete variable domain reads DGGITQSPKYLFRKEGQNVTLSCEQNLNHDAMYWYRQDPGQGLRLIYYSQIVNDFQKGDIAEGYSVSREKKESFPLTVTSAQKNPTAFYLCASSISAGRRVPWELFFGEGSRLTVL.

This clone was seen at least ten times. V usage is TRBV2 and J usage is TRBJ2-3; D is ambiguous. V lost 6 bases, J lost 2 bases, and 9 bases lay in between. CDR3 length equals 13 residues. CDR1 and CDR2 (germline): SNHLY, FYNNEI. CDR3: CASSWSLTDTQYF. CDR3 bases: TGTGCCAGCAGCTGGAGCCTCACAGATACGCAGTATTTT.

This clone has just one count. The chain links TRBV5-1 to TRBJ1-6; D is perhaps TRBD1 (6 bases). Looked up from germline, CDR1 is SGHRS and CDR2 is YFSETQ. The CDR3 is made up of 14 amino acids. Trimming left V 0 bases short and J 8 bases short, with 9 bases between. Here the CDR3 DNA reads TGCGCCAGCAGCTTGGCACAGGGAGATTCACCCCTCCACTTT. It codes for CASSLAQGDSPLHF.

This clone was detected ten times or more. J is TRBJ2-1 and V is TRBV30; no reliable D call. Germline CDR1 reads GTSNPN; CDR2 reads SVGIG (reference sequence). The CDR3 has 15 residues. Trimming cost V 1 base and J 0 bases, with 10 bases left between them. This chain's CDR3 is CAWSGSWSSYNEQFF. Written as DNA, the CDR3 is TGTGCCTGGAGTGGCTCCTGGAGCTCCTACAATGAGCAGTTCTTC.

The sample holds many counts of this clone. DNA of the CDR3: TGTGCCAGCTCACCAAAACGGACAGAGCACTATGGCTACACCTTC. Protein: CASSPKRTEHYGYTF. The V and J genes are TRBV18 and TRBJ1-2; TRBD1 is a possible D gene (6 bases). The CDR3 spans 15 residues. With 2 bases removed from V and 3 bases from J, the gap between germline ends came to 13 bases. Per germline, CDR1 KGHSH and CDR2 LQKENI.

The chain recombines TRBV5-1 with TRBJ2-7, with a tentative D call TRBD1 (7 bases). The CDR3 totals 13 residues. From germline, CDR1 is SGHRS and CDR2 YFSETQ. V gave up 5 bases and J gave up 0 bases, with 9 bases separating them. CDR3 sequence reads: CASREGASYEQYF. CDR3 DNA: TGCGCCAGCAGGGAGGGGGCCTCCTACGAGCAGTACTTC.